This TCR beta chain was captured by sequencing in a study of PD-1 blockade in classical Hodgkin lymphoma. Overall study results and limits: While CD8+ TCR diversity did not rise significantly by C4D1, CD4+ TCR diversity did. Newly diagnosed patients and complete responders had comparable diversity at baseline.

CDR3 size: 13 residues. CDR1 is GTSNPN, CDR2 SVGIG, per germline (reference sequence). V gave up 0 bases and J gave up 11 bases, with 16 bases separating them. Each patient relapsed following autologous stem cell transplantation, and prior brentuximab vedotin exposure differed. Sequenced by immunoSEQ multiplex PCR; TCRdb stores in-frame clones only, minus some. The repertoire consists of 75,000 to 100,000 clones, with roughly 76% occurring once and the leading ten covering 15% to 20%. For this clone: The antigen is unknown.

This chain uses TRBV30 with TRBJ1-1; D gene uncertain. The TCR was taken from a human donor with classical Hodgkin lymphoma. Sequencing was performed on peripheral blood mononuclear cells (PBMCs), taken before the second cycle of nivolumab. The CDR3, as DNA: TGTGCCTGGAGTGTAGCCGTCCCCAGTCGGGCTTTCTTT. Translating gives CAWSVAVPSRAFF.